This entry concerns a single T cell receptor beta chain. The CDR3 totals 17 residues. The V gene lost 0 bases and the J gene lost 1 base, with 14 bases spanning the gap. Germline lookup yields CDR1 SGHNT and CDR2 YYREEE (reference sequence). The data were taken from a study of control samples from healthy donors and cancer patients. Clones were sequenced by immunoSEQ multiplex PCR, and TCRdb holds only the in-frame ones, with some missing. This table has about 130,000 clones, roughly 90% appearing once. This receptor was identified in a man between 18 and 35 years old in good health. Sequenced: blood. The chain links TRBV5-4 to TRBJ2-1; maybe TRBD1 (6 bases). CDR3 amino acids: CASSLAGAALSYNEQFF. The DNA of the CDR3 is TGTGCCAGCAGCTTGGCAGGGGCCGCATTATCCTACAATGAGCAGTTCTTC.